The rows below give T cell receptor beta chains drawn from one sample of a study of cytomegalovirus exposure and HLA in healthy donors. Measured with immunoSEQ multiplex PCR; TCRdb has only the in-frame clones, and not every one. Among about 160,000 clones listed, about 90% were seen once. The specimen was PBMCs. These receptors were collected from a woman aged 18-29 years in good health and CMV-seropositive. The CDR3 runs from the conserved cysteine through the conserved F or W. A D gene is named only where the DNA matches it firmly.

J | length | D | V | CDR3
TRBJ2-7 | 14 | - | TRBV19 | CASSGHISMDEQYF
TRBJ1-1 | 14 | TRBD1 | TRBV2 | CASLIRQGGTEAFF
TRBJ2-7 | 15 | - | TRBV5-1 | CASSFYPDSSYEQYF
TRBJ1-1 | 12 | - | TRBV16 | CASSHGPGEAFF
TRBJ1-3 | 14 | TRBD1 | TRBV6-5 | CASSLDRGGDTIYF
TRBJ2-1 | 13 | - | TRBV18 | CASSLTSYNEQFF
TRBJ1-1 | 16 | TRBD1 | TRBV9 | CASSVGTGSRNTEAFF
TRBJ2-4 | 13 | - | TRBV19 | CASQEGTLNIQYF
TRBJ2-1 | 13 | - | TRBV15 | CATSRDRGGEQFF
TRBJ1-2 | 13 | TRBD1 | TRBV5-1 | CASSSRDSLGYTF
TRBJ2-2 | 18 | TRBD1 | TRBV19 | CASRTGTGGYGSTGELFF
TRBJ2-7 | 12 | - | TRBV18 | CASSPVGYEQYF
TRBJ2-1 | 17 | TRBD2 | TRBV12-5 | CASGLVPSGFPYNEQFF
TRBJ1-5 | 13 | - | TRBV2 | CASRPQNNQPQHF
TRBJ1-4 | 14 | TRBD1 | TRBV5-6 | CASSNPGGHEKLFF
TRBJ2-3 | 12 | TRBD1 | TRBV10-2 | CASKAGGDTQYF
TRBJ1-1 | 12 | - | TRBV5-1 | CASSSPGEGAFF
TRBJ1-4 | 15 | - | TRBV28 | CASSLPGATNEKLFF
TRBJ2-5 | 16 | TRBD1 | TRBV5-6 | CASSLGETGGKETQYF
TRBJ2-5 | 14 | TRBD2 | TRBV7-8 | CASSLRTREETQYF
TRBJ2-3 | 14 | - | TRBV4-3 | CASSQGHRADTQYF
TRBJ2-7 | 16 | TRBD1 | TRBV9 | CASSVFDRASSYEQYF
TRBJ1-5 | 11 | - | TRBV5-4 | CASSLLQPQHF
TRBJ2-1 | 17 | - | TRBV2 | CASSEHVAASIYNEQFF
TRBJ2-5 | 14 | TRBD1 | TRBV5-1 | CASSLGQGSETQYF
TRBJ2-1 | 13 | TRBD2 | TRBV28 | CASTTSGRDEQFF